Listed below are T cell receptor beta chains from one sample, sequenced in a study of T cell repertoires in cytomegalovirus infection. MiXCR was run by TCRdb on the reads, yielding one entry per CDR3 protein. Altogether hundreds of thousands of distinct CDR3 sequences are present, 15% to 20% being singletons, with the ten largest covering about 11%. Material for sequencing was PBMCs. The receptors originated from a human donor in good health (CMV status not recorded). Some clones in this sample may be carry-over from other donors' samples. The CDR3 runs from the conserved cysteine through the conserved F or W. The order of the fields is J gene, clone size, V gene, D gene, CDR3 protein, CDR3 DNA. A D gene is named only where the DNA matches it firmly. The size entry is marked missing in some rows and otherwise reads once, few, many or a size class.

J: TRBJ2-2
size: few
V: TRBV12-3/TRBV12-4
D: TRBD2
CDR3: CASSLGVAGDTGELFF
DNA: TGTGCCAGCAGTTTAGGAGTAGCGGGGGACACCGGGGAGCTGTTTTTT

J: TRBJ1-2
size: many
V: TRBV7-2
D: TRBD1
CDR3: CASSSDRINGYTF
DNA: TGTGCCAGCAGCTCGGACAGGATTAATGGCTACACCTTC

J: TRBJ2-5
size: many
V: TRBV7-9
D: TRBD2
CDR3: CASRGTSPGETQYF
DNA: TGTGCCAGCCGGGGGACTAGCCCAGGGGAGACCCAGTACTTC

J: TRBJ1-4
size: -
V: TRBV12-3/TRBV12-4
D: TRBD1
CDR3: CASSSTGAREKLFF
DNA: TGTGCCAGCAGTTCAACAGGGGCGCGTGAAAAACTGTTTTTT

J: TRBJ2-2
size: -
V: TRBV24-1
D: TRBD1
CDR3: CATKRGQDTGELFF
DNA: TGTGCCACCAAGAGGGGGCAAGACACCGGGGAGCTGTTTTTT

J: TRBJ2-2
size: -
V: TRBV25-1
D: -
CDR3: CASSTPWGNSNTGELFF
DNA: TGTGCCAGCAGTACGCCGTGGGGCAACTCGAACACCGGGGAGCTGTTTTTT

J: TRBJ1-2
size: once
V: TRBV19
D: -
CDR3: CASSMDGNYRGYGYTF
DNA: TGTGCCAGTAGTATGGACGGAAACTACCGGGGCTATGGCTACACCTTC

J: TRBJ2-2
size: many
V: TRBV6-5
D: -
CDR3: CASSYSIGANTGELFF
DNA: TGTGCCAGCAGTTACTCGATAGGGGCGAACACCGGGGAGCTGTTTTTT

J: TRBJ1-2
size: -
V: TRBV7-9
D: -
CDR3: CASSLSRTYGYTF
DNA: TGTGCCAGCAGCTTAAGCAGAACCTATGGCTACACCTTC

J: TRBJ2-5
size: -
V: TRBV5-4
D: TRBD2
CDR3: CASSRRTSGGETQYF
DNA: TGTGCCAGCAGTCGACGGACTAGCGGGGGAGAGACCCAGTACTTC

J: TRBJ2-4
size: many
V: TRBV7-2
D: TRBD1
CDR3: CASSFDRGLGKNIQYF
DNA: TGTGCCAGCAGCTTTGACAGGGGGCTGGGCAAAAACATTCAGTACTTC

J: TRBJ1-2
size: many
V: TRBV6-5
D: -
CDR3: CASSQGLRGYTF
DNA: TGTGCCAGCAGCCAAGGATTGAGAGGCTACACCTTC

J: TRBJ2-2
size: once
V: TRBV7-6
D: TRBD1
CDR3: CASSPTGGTANTGELFF
DNA: TGTGCCAGCAGCCCAACGGGTGGGACAGCGAACACCGGGGAGCTGTTTTTT

J: TRBJ2-6
size: -
V: TRBV5-1
D: -
CDR3: CASSLETASGANVLTF
DNA: TGCGCCAGCAGCTTGGAGACGGCCTCTGGGGCCAACGTCCTGACTTTC

J: TRBJ1-4
size: -
V: TRBV5-4
D: -
CDR3: CASSQWDGATNEKLFF
DNA: TGTGCCAGCAGCCAATGGGACGGGGCAACTAATGAAAAACTGTTTTTT

J: TRBJ1-1
size: -
V: TRBV7-9
D: -
CDR3: CASSTQGGGVNTEAFF
DNA: TGTGCCAGCAGCACACAGGGTGGTGGAGTCAACACTGAAGCTTTCTTT